This entry is about one TCR beta chain. The junction and the germline gene differ at one end; a read error may be behind it. The data stem from a study of blood T cell repertoires in COVID-19. Whole-study context: Sample material is recorded as cDNA or gDNA derived from T cells, B-cell-depleted T cells, or PBMCs.

CDR1 SNHLY and CDR2 FYNNEI come from the germline V gene. This CDR3 comprises 15 residues. Authors' methods: Reference gene primer amplification in the assay estimated nucleated cell counts. Assay: immunoSEQ multiplex PCR; the TCRdb copy retains only in-frame clones and omits some. The D gene and trimming were derived from the DNA, and the V and J assignments and clone size from that table. The sample has 90,000 or so clones, about 83% seen once. The source material was peripheral blood. The rearrangement uses TRBV2 and TRBJ2-1, with D perhaps TRBD1 (6 bases). The sequence came from a woman aged 60-70 years with COVID-19, enrolled during active disease. The CDR3 sequence is CASREGTLTPHEQFF. The CDR3 DNA follows: TGTGCCAGCAGAGAAGGGACACTAACTCCCCATGAGCAGTTCTTC.